This T cell receptor (beta chain) originates from a study of blood T cell repertoires in COVID-19. The authors' processing: Estimates of nucleated cell counts were drawn from the amplification of reference gene primers. The protocol was immunoSEQ multiplex PCR, while the TCRdb copy is restricted to in-frame clones and leaves out a portion. D and trimming were read from the DNA, whereas the V and J calls and clone size are those reported in that table. The sample contains some 80,000 clones, approximately 92% of which appear only once. The CDR3 runs 13 residues. Germline CDR1 ENHRY, CDR2 SYGVKD. V lost 8 bases and J lost 0, with 10 bases in between.

The sample was peripheral blood. This sequence was found in a woman of 80 years or more with acute or convalescent COVID-19. This chain connects TRBV10-3 to TRBJ2-5; D perhaps matches TRBD1 (6 bases). CDR3 in DNA: TGTGCCATCGGGGGCAGGGACCAAGAGACCCAGTACTTC. Protein product: CAIGGRDQETQYF.